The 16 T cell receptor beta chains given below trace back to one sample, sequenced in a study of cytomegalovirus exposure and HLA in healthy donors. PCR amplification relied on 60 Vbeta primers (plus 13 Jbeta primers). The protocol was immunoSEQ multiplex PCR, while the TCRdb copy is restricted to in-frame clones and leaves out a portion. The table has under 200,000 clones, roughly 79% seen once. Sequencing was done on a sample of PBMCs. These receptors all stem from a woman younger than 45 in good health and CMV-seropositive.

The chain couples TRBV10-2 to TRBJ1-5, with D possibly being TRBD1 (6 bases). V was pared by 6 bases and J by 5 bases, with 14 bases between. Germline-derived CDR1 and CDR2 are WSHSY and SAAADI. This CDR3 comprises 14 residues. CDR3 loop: CASSPAAGDQPQHF. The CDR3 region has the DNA TGCGCCAGCAGCCCGGCAGCAGGGGATCAGCCCCAGCATTTT.

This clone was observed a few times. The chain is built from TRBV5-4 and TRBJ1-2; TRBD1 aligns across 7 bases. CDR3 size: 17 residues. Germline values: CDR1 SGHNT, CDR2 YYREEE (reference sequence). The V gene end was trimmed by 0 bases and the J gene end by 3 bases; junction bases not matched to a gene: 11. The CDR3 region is CASSLAGLQGVHYGYTF. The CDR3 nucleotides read TGTGCCAGCAGCTTGGCTGGCTTGCAGGGGGTTCACTATGGCTACACCTTC.

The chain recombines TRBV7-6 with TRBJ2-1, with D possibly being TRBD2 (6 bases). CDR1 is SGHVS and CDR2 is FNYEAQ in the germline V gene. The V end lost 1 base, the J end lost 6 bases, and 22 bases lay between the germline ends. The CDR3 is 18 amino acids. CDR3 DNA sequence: TGTGCCAGCAGCTTAGGAGTGTTTGGGGCAGGGAGGAGCAATGAGCAGTTCTTC. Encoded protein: CASSLGVFGAGRSNEQFF.

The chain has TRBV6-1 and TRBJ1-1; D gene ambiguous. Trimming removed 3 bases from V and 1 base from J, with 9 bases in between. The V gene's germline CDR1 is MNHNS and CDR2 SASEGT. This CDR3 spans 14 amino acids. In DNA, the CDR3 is TGTGCCAGCAGTGATCAGGAGGGGAACACTGAAGCTTTCTTT. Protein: CASSDQEGNTEAFF.

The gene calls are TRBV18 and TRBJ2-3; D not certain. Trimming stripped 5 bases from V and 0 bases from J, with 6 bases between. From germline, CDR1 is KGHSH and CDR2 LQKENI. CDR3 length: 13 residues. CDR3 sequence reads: CASSTPSTDTQYF. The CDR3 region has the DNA TGTGCCAGCTCAACTCCCAGCACAGATACGCAGTATTTT.

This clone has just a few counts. CDR3 nucleotides: TGTGCCAGTAAAGAGCAGGGAATGACAGATACGCAGTATTTT. It yields the protein CASKEQGMTDTQYF. V is TRBV19 and J is TRBJ2-3, with D possibly matching TRBD1 (5 bases). Trimming shortened V by 7 bases and J by 3 bases, and 14 bases separated the two germline ends. Germline V gene lookup returns CDR1 LNHDA and CDR2 SQIVND (reference sequence). The CDR3 extends over 14 amino acids.

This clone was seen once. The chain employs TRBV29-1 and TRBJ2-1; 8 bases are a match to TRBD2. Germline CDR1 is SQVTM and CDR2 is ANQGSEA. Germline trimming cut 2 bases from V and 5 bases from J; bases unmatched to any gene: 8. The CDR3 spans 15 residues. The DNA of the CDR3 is TGCAGCGTTGAATTGGTTAGCGGGGTCAACAATGAGCAGTTCTTC. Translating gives CSVELVSGVNNEQFF.

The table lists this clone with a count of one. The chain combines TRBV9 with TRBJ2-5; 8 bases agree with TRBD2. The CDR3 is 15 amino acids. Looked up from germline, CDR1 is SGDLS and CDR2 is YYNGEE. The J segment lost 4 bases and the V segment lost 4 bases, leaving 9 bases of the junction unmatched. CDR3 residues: CASSSFGGDLETQYF. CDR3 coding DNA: TGTGCCAGCAGCTCGTTCGGGGGGGACCTAGAGACCCAGTACTTC. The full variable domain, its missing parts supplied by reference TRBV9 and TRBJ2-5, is DSGVTQTPKHLITATGQRVTLRCSPRSGDLSVYWYQQSLDQGLQFLIQYYNGEERAKGNILERFSAQQFPDLHSELNLSSLELGDSALYFCASSSFGGDLETQYFGPGTRLLVL.

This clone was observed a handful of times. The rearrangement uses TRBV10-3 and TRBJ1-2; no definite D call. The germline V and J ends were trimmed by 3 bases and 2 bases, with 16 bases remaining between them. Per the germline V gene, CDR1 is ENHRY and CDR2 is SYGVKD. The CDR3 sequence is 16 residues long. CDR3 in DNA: TGTGCCATCAGTGAAGGACCCGCGGGAGGGAACTATGGCTACACCTTC. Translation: CAISEGPAGGNYGYTF.

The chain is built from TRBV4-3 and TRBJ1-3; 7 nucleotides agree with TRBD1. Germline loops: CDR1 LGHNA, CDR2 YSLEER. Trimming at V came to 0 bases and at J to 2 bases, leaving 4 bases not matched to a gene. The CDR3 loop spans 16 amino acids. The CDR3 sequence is CASSQDATGTGNTIYF. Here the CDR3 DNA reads TGCGCCAGCAGCCAAGATGCGACAGGGACTGGAAACACCATATATTTT.

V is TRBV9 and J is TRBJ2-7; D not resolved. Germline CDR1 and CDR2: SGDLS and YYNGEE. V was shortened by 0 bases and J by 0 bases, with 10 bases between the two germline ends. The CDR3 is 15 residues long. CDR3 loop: CASSVGPGNSYEQYF. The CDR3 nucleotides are TGTGCCAGCAGCGTAGGGCCAGGAAACTCCTACGAGCAGTACTTC.

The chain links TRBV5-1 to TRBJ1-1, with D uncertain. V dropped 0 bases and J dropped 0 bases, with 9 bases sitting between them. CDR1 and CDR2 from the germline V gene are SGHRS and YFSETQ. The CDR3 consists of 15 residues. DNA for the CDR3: TGCGCCAGCAGCTTGGGAGGTTTGATGAACACTGAAGCTTTCTTT. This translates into CASSLGGLMNTEAFF.

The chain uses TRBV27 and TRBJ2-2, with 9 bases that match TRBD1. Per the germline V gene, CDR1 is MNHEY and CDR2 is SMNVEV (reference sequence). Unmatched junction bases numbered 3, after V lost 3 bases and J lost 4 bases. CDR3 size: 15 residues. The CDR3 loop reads CASSFTGGRTGELFF. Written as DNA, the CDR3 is TGTGCCAGCAGTTTTACAGGGGGCCGCACCGGGGAGCTGTTTTTT.

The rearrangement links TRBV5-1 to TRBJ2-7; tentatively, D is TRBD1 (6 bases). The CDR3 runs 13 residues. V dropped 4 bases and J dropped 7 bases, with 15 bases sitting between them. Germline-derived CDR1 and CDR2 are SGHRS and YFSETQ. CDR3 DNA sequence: TGCGCCAGCAGCAAAATCAGGGGTTGGGAGCAGTACTTC. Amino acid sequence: CASSKIRGWEQYF.

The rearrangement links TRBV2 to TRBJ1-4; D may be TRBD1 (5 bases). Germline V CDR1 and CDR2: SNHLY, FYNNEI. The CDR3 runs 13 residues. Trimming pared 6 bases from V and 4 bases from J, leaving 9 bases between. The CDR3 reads CASRQDYNEKLFF. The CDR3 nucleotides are TGTGCCAGCAGACAGGATTATAATGAAAAACTGTTTTTT.

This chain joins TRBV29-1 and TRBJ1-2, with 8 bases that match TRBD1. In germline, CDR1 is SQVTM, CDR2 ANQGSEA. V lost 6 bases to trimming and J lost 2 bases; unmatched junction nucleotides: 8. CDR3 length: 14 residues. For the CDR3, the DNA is TGCAGCGTCCCTGCAGGGGGCGCGAACTATGGCTACACCTTC. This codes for CSVPAGGANYGYTF.